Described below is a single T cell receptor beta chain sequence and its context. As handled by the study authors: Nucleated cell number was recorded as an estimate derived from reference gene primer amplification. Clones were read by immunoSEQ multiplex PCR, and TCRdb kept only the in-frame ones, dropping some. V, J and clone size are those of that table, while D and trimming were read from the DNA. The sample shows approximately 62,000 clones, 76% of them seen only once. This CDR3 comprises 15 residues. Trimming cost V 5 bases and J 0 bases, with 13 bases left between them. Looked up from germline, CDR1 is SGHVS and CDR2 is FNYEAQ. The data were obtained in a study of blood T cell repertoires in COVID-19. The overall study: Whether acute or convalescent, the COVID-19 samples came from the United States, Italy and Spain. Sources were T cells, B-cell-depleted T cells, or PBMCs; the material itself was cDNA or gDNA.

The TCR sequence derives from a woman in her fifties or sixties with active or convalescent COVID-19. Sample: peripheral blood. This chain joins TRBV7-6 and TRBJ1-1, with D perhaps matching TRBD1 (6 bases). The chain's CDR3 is CASSPSQGMNTEAFF. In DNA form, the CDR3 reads TGTGCCAGCAGCCCCTCACAGGGCATGAACACTGAAGCTTTCTTT.